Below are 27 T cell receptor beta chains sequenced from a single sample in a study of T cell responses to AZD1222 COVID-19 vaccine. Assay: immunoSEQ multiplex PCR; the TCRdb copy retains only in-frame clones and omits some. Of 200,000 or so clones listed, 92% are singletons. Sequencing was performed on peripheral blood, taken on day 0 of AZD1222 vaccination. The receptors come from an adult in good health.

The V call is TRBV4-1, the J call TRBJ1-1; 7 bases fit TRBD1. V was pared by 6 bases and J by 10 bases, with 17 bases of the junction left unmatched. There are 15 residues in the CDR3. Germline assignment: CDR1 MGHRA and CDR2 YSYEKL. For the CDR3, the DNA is TGCGCCAGCAGGGCGACAGGGCGGGGGGGACCGGGAGCTTTCTTT. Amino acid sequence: CASRATGRGGPGAFF.

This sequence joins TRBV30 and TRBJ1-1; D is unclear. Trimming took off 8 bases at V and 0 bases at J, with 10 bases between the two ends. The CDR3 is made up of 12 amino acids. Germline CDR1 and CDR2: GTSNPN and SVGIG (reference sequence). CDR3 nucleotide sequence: TGTGCCCGAGGGAGGGTGAACACTGAAGCTTTCTTT. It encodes CARGRVNTEAFF.

CDR3 in amino acids: CASSERDYGNTEAFF. Written as DNA, the CDR3 is TGTGCCAGCAGTGAACGAGACTATGGGAACACTGAAGCTTTCTTT. The chain employs TRBV25-1 and TRBJ1-1; no clear D gene. The CDR3 runs to 15 residues. Per the germline V gene, CDR1 is MGHDK and CDR2 is SYGVNS. Between the trimmed V and J ends, which lost 2 bases and 1 base, there was a span of 11 bases.

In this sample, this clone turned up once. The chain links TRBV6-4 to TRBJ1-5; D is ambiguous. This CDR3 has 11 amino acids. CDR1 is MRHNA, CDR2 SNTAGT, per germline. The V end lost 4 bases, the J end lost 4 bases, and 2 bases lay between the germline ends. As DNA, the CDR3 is TGTGCCAGCAGTGGAAATCAGCCCCAGCATTTT. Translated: CASSGNQPQHF.

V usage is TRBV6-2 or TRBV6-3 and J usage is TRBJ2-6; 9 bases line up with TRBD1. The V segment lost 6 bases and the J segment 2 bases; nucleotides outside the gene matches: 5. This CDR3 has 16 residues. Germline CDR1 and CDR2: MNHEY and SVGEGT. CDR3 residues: CASSWDRETGANVLTF. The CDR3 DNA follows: TGTGCCAGCAGCTGGGACAGGGAGACTGGGGCCAACGTCCTGACTTTC.

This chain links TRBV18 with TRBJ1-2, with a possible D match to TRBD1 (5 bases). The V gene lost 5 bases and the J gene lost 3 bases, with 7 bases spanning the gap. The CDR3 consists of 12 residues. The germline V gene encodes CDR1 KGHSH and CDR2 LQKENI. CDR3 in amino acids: CASSRDDYGYTF. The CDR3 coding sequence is TGTGCCAGCTCAAGGGACGACTATGGCTACACCTTC. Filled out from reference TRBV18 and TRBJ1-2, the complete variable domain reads NAGVMQNPRHLVRRRGQEARLRCSPMKGHSHVYWYRQLPEEGLKFMVYLQKENIIDESGMPKERFSAEFPKEGPSILRIQQVVRGDSAAYFCASSRDDYGYTFGSGTRLTVV.

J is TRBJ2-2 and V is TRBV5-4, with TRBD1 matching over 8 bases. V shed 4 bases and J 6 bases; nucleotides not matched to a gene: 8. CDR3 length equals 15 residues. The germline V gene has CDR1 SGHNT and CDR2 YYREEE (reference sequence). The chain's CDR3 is CASSPRTGRPGELFF. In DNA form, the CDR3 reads TGTGCCAGCAGCCCCCGGACAGGGCGCCCCGGGGAGCTGTTTTTT.

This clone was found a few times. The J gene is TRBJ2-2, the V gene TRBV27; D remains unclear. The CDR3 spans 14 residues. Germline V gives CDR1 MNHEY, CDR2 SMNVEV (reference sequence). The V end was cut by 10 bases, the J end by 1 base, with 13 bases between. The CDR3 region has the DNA TGTGCCACCCGGCGGTCCAGGAACACCGGGGAGCTGTTTTTT. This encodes CATRRSRNTGELFF.

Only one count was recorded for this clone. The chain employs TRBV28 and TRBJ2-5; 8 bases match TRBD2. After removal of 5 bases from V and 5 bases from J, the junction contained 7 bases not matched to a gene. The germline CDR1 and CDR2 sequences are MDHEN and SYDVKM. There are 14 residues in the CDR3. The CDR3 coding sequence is TGTGCCAGCAGTCCGGGGGGGAGGGTGGAGACCCAGTACTTC. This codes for CASSPGGRVETQYF.

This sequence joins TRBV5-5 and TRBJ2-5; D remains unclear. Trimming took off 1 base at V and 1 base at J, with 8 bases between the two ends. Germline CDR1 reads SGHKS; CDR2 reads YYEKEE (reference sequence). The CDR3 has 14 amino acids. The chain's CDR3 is CASSLTHIQETQYF. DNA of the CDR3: TGTGCCAGCAGCTTGACCCACATCCAAGAGACCCAGTACTTC.

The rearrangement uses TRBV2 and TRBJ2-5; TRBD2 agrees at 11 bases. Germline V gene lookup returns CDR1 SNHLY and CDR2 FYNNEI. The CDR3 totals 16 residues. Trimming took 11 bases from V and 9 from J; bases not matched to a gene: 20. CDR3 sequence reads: CAGRGRLAGGREPQYF. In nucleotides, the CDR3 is TGTGCCGGCCGGGGGCGGCTAGCGGGGGGTAGGGAGCCCCAGTACTTC.

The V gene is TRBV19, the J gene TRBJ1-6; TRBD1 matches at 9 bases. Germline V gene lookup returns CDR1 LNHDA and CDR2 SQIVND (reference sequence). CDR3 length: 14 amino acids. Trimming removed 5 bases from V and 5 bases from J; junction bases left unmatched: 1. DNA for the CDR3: TGTGCCAGTAGTCGGGACAGGGATAATTCACCCCTCCACTTT. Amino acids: CASSRDRDNSPLHF.

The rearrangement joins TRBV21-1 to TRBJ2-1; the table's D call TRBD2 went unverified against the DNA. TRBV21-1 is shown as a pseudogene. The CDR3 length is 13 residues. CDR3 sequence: CASSPKGLEEQFF. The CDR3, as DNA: TGTGCCAGCAGCCCGAAGGGACTCGAGGAGCAGTTCTTC.

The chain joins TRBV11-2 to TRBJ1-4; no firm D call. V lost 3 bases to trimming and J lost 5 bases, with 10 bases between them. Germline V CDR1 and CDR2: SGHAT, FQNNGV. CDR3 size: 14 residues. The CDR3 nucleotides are TGTGCCAGCAGCTTTCAGGCCTTCAATGAAAAACTGTTTTTT. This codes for CASSFQAFNEKLFF.

CDR3 loop: CASSQTRFTDTQYF. CDR3 nucleotides: TGCGCCAGCAGCCAAACGCGTTTCACAGATACGCAGTATTTT. The V and J genes are TRBV4-1 and TRBJ2-3; no clear D. CDR3 size: 14 residues. Deletions cut 2 bases from V and 2 bases from J, with 8 bases between. Germline CDR1 and CDR2: MGHRA and YSYEKL.

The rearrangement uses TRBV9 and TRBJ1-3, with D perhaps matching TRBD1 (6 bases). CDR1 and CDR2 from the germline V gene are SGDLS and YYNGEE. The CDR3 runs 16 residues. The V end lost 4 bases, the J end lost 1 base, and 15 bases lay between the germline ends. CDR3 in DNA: TGTGCCAGCAGCCCTCAGTCGGGGGCTTCTGGAAACACCATATATTTT. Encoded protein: CASSPQSGASGNTIYF.

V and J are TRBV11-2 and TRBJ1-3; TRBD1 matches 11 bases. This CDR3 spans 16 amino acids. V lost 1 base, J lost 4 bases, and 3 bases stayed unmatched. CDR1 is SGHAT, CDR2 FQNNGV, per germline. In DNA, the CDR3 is TGTGCCAGCAGCTTAGGGACAGGGGGCTCCGGAAACACCATATATTTT. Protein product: CASSLGTGGSGNTIYF.

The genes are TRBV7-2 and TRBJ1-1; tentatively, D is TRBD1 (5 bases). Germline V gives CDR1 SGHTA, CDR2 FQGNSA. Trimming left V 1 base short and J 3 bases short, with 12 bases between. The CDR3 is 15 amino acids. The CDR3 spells CASSLGGAHYTEAFF. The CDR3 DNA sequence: TGTGCCAGCAGCTTAGGAGGGGCCCACTACACTGAAGCTTTCTTT.

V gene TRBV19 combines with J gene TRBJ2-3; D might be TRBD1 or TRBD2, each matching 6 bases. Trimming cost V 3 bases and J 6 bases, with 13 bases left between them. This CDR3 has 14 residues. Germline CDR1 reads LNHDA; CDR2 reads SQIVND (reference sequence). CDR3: CASSIWGAVDTQYF. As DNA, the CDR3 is TGTGCCAGTAGTATCTGGGGGGCAGTGGATACGCAGTATTTT.

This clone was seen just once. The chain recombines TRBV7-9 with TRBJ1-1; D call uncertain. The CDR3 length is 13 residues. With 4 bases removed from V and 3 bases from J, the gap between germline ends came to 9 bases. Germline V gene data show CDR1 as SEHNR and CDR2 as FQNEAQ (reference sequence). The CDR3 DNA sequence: TGTGCCAGCAGCTCGCAAGGTGACACTGAAGCTTTCTTT. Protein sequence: CASSSQGDTEAFF.

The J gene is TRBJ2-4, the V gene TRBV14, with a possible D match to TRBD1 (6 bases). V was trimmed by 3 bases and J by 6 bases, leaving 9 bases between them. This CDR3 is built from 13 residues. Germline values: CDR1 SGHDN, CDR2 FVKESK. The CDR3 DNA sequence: TGTGCCAGCAGCCAGGCAGGGGCAAACATTCAGTACTTC. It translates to CASSQAGANIQYF.

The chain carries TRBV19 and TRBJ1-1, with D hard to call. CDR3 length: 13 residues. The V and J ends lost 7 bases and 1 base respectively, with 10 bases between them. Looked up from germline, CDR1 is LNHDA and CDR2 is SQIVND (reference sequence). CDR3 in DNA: TGTGCCAGTATCCCCAGACAGAACACTGAAGCTTTCTTT. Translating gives CASIPRQNTEAFF.

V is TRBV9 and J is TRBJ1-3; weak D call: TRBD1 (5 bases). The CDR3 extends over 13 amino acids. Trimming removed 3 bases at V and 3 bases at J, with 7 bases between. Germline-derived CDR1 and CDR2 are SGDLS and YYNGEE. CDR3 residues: CASSAGGGNTIYF. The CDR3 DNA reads TGTGCCAGCAGCGCGGGGGGTGGAAACACCATATATTTT.

The CDR3 DNA sequence: TGTGCCAGCTCACTCGGCGCAGCTAACACTGAAGCTTTCTTT. This translates into CASSLGAANTEAFF. The V and J genes are TRBV18 and TRBJ1-1; D unclear. This CDR3 has 14 amino acids. V lost 4 bases and J lost 2, with 11 bases in between. CDR1 and CDR2 (germline): KGHSH, LQKENI.

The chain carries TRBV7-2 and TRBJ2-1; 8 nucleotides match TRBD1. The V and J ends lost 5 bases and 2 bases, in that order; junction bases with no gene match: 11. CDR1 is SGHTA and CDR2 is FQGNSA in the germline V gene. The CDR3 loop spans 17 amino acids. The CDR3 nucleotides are TGTGCCAGCAGCACGAGCCTAAACAGGGGGACCTACAATGAGCAGTTCTTC. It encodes CASSTSLNRGTYNEQFF.

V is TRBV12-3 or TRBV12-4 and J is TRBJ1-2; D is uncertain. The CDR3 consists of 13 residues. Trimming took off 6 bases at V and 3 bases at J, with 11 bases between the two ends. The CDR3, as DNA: TGTGCCAGCAGGGGTTCGGGAGACTATGGCTACACCTTC. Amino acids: CASRGSGDYGYTF.

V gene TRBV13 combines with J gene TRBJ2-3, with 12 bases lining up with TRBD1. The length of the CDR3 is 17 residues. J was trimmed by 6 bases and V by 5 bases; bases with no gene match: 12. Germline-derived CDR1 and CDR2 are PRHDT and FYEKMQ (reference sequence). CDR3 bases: TGTGCCAGCAGCAGTACCGGGACAGGGGGCATGAGGGATACGCAGTATTTT. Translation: CASSSTGTGGMRDTQYF.